This T cell receptor beta chain emerged from a study of blood T cell repertoires in COVID-19. Study-level information: Samples came from the United States, Italy and Spain, spanning acute and convalescent COVID-19. PBMCs, B-cell-depleted T cells, or T cells were the source of the cDNA or gDNA that made up the material.

In the authors' workflow: Scientists estimated how many nucleated cells there were by amplifying reference gene primers. The table came from immunoSEQ multiplex PCR; TCRdb's copy has only in-frame clones and leaves some out. The V and J calls and clone size are taken from that table; D and trimming were inferred from the DNA. The repertoire holds nearly 200,000 clones, with nearly 90% as singletons. J was trimmed by 2 bases and V by 5 bases; bases with no gene match: 4. The CDR3 runs to 14 residues. The germline CDR1 and CDR2 sequences are SEHNR and FQNEAQ (reference sequence). Sequences were obtained from peripheral blood. This clonotype was sampled from a woman in her forties who had recovered from COVID-19. The genes are TRBV7-9 and TRBJ2-7; TRBD2 matches at 9 bases. The CDR3 protein is CASSVSGRPYEQYF. CDR3 nucleotides: TGTGCCAGCAGCGTTAGCGGGAGACCCTACGAGCAGTACTTC.